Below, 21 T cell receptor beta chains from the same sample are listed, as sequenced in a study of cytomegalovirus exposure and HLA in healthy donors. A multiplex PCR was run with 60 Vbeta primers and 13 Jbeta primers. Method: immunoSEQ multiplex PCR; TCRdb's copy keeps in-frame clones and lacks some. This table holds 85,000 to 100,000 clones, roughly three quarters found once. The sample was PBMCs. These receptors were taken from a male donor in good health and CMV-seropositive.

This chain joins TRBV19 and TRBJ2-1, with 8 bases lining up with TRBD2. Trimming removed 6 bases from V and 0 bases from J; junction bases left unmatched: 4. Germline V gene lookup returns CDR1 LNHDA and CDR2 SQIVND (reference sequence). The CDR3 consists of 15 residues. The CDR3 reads CASRGRGGSYNEQFF. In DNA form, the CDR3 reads TGTGCCAGTAGAGGCCGGGGGGGCTCCTACAATGAGCAGTTCTTC. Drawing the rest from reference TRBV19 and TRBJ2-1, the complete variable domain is DGGITQSPKYLFRKEGQNVTLSCEQNLNHDAMYWYRQDPGQGLRLIYYSQIVNDFQKGDIAEGYSVSREKKESFPLTVTSAQKNPTAFYLCASRGRGGSYNEQFFGPGTRLTVL.

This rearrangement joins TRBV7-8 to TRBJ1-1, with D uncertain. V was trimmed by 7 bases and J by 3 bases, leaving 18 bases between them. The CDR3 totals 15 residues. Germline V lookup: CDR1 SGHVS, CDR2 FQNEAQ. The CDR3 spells CASTRPGGPDTEAFF. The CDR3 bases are TGTGCCAGCACCCGGCCCGGAGGGCCTGACACTGAAGCTTTCTTT.

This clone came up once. CDR3 nucleotides: TGTGCCAGCAGTGAAGCGCCTCAGGCAGAAGCTTTCTTT. Protein: CASSEAPQAEAFF. The V call is TRBV2, the J call TRBJ1-1; D is uncertain. Germline V gene data show CDR1 as SNHLY and CDR2 as FYNNEI. This CDR3 spans 13 amino acids. Deletions cut 0 bases from V and 8 bases from J, with 10 bases between.

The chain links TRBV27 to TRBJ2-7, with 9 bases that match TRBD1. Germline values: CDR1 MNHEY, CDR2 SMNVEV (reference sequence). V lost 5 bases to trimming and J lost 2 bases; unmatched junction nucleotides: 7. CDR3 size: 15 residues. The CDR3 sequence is CASSPRTGAAYEQYF. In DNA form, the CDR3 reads TGTGCCAGCAGTCCCCGGACAGGGGCAGCCTACGAGCAGTACTTC.

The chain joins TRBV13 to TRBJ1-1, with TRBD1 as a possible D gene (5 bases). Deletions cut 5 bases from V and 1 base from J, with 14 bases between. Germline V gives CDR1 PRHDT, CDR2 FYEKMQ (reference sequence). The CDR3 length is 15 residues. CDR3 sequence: CASSPRGGQNTEAFF. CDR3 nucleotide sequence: TGTGCCAGCAGCCCCCGGGGAGGACAGAACACTGAAGCTTTCTTT. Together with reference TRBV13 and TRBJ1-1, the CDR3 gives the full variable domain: AAGVIQSPRHLIKEKRETATLKCYPIPRHDTVYWYQQGPGQDPQFLISFYEKMQSDKGSIPDRFSAQQFSDYHSELNMSSLELGDSALYFCASSPRGGQNTEAFFGQGTRLTVV.

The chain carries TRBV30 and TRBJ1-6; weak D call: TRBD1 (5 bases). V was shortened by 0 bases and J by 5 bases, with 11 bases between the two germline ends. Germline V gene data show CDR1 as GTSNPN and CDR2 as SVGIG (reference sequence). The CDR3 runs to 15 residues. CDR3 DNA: TGTGCCTGGAGTGTAGCGGGGGAACATAATTCACCCCTCCACTTT. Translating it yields CAWSVAGEHNSPLHF.

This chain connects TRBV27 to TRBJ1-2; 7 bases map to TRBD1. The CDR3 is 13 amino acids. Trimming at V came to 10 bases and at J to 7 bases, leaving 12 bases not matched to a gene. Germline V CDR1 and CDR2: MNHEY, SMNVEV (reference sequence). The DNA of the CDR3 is TGTGCCACCAGGAGGGCAGGGGGAGGTGGCTACACCTTC. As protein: CATRRAGGGGYTF.

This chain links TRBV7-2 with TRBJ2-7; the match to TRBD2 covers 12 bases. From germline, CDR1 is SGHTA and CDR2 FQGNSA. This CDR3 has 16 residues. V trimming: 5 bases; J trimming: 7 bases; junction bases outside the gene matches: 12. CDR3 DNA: TGTGCCAGCAGCCATACTAGCGGGGGGCCTTACGAGGAGCAGTACTTC. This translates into CASSHTSGGPYEEQYF.

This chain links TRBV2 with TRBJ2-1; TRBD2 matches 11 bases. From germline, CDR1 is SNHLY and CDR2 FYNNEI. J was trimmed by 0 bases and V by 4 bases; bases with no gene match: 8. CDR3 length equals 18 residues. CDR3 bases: TGTGCCAGCAGTGGTGGACTAGCGGGCTCAACCTCCTACAATGAGCAGTTCTTC. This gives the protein CASSGGLAGSTSYNEQFF.

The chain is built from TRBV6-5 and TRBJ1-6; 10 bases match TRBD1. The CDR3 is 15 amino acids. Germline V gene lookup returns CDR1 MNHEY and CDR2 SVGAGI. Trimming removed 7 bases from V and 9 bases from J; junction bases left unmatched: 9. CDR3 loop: CASTPGQGRGSPLHF. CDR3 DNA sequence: TGTGCCAGCACCCCGGGACAGGGGCGCGGTTCACCCCTCCACTTT.

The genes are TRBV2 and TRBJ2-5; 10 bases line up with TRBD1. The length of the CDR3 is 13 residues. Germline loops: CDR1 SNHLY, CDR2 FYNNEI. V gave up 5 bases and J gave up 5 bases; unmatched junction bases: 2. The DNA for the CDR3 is TGTGCCAGCAGTCCGGGACAGGGGGAGACCCAGTACTTC. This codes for CASSPGQGETQYF.

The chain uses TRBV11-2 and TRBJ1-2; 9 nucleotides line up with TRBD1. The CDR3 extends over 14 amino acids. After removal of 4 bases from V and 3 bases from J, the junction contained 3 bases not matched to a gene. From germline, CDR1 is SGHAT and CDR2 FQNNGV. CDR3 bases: TGTGCCAGCAGCTCCTACAGGGGGCACTATGGCTACACCTTC. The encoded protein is CASSSYRGHYGYTF.

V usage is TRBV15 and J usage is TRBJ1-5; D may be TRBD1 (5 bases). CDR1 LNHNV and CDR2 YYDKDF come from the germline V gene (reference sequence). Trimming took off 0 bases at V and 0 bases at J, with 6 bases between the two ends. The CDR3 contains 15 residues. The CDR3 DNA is TGTGCCACCAGCAGAGACAGGGATAGCAATCAGCCCCAGCATTTT. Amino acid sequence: CATSRDRDSNQPQHF.

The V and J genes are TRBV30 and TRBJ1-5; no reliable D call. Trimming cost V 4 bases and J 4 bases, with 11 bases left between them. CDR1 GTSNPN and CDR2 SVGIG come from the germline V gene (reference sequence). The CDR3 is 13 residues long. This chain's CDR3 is CAWTRGLNQPQHF. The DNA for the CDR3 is TGTGCCTGGACGCGAGGCCTTAATCAGCCCCAGCATTTT.

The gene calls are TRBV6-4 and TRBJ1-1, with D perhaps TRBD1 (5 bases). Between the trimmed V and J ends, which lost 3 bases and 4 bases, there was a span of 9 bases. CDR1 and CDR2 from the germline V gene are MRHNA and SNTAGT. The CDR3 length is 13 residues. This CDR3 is CASSEGRGTEAFF. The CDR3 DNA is TGTGCCAGCAGTGAAGGTAGGGGCACTGAAGCTTTCTTT.

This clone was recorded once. The CDR3 here is CASSSARTGRNTEAFF. CDR3 nucleotides: TGTGCCAGCAGTTCTGCCCGAACAGGGAGGAACACTGAAGCTTTCTTT. V usage is TRBV25-1 and J usage is TRBJ1-1; TRBD1 is a possible D gene (6 bases). V lost 5 bases to trimming and J lost 1 base, with 17 bases between them. The CDR3 is made up of 16 amino acids. CDR1 MGHDK and CDR2 SYGVNS come from the germline V gene.

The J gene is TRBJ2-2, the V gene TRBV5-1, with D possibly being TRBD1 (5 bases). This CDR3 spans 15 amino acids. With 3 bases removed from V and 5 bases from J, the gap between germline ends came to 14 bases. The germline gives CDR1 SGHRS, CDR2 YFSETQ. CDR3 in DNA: TGCGCCAGCAGCTCAAACCGACAGTCAACCGGGGAGCTGTTTTTT. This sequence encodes CASSSNRQSTGELFF.

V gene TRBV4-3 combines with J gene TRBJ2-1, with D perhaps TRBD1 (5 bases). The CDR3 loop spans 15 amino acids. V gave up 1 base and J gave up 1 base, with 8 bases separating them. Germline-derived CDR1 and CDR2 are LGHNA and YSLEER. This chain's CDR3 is CASSQAGLSYNEQFF. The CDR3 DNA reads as TGCGCCAGCAGCCAAGCAGGGTTATCCTACAATGAGCAGTTCTTC.

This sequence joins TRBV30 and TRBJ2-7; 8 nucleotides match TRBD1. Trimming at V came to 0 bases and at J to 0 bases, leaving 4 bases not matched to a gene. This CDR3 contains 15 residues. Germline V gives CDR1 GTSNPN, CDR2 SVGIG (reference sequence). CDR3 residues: CAWSVPGGPSYEQYF. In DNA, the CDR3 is TGTGCCTGGAGTGTTCCAGGGGGCCCCTCCTACGAGCAGTACTTC.

CDR3 in amino acids: CASSIRTGVGNTIYF. The CDR3 DNA reads TGTGCCAGTAGTATAAGGACAGGGGTCGGAAACACCATATATTTT. The gene calls are TRBV19 and TRBJ1-3; TRBD1 aligns across 9 bases. The germline V gene encodes CDR1 LNHDA and CDR2 SQIVND (reference sequence). The J segment lost 4 bases and the V segment lost 2 bases, leaving 3 bases of the junction unmatched. This CDR3 comprises 15 residues.

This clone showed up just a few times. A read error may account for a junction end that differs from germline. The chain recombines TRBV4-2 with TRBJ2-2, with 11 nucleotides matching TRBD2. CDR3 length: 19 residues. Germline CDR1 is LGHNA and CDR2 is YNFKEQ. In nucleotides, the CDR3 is TGTGCCAGCATCCAAGCCGGGACTAGCGGCCGAAAGGCCACCGGGGAGCTGTTTTTT. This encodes CASIQAGTSGRKATGELFF.